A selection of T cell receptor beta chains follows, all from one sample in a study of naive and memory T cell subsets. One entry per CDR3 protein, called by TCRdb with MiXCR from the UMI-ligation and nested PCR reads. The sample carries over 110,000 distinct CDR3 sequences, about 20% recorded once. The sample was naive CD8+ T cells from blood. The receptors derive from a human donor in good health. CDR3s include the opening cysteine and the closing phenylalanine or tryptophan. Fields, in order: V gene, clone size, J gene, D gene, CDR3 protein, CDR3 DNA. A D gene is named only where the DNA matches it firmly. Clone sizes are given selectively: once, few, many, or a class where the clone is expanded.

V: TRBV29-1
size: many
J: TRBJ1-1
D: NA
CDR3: CSVDWDGYTEAFF
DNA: TGCAGCGTTGACTGGGACGGATACACTGAAGCTTTCTTT

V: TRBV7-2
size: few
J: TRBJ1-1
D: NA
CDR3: CASSLVADYAEAFF
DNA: TGTGCCAGCAGCTTAGTGGCGGATTACGCTGAAGCTTTCTTT

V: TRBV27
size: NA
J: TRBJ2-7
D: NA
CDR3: CASSLSPGLYEQYF
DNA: TGTGCCAGCAGTTTATCCCCGGGACTTTACGAGCAGTACTTC

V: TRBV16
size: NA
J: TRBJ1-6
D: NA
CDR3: CASSQGQNNSPLHF
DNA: TGTGCCAGCAGCCAAGGACAGAACAATTCACCCCTCCACTTT

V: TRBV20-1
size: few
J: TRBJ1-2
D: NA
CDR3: CSARTTVDYGYTF
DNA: TGCAGTGCTAGGACTACCGTGGACTATGGCTACACCTTC

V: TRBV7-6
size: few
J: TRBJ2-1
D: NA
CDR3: CASSPESGPAGFFEQFF
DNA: TGTGCCAGCAGCCCGGAATCTGGGCCAGCGGGTTTCTTTGAGCAGTTCTTC

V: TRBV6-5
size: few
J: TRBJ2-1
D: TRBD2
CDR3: CASSSLVREGPGEQFF
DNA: TGTGCCAGCAGTTCCCTCGTGCGGGAGGGCCCGGGTGAGCAGTTCTTC

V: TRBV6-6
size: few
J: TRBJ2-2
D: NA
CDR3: CASSDVGQHGELFF
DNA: TGTGCCAGCAGTGACGTCGGGCAACACGGGGAGCTGTTTTTT

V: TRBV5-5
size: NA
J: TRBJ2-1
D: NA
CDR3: CASSLRAGWDNEQFF
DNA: TGTGCCAGCAGCTTGAGGGCAGGGTGGGACAATGAGCAGTTCTTC

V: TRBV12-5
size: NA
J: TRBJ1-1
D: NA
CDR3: CASGSLLNPDSVGLDTEAFF
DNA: TGTGCTAGTGGTTCGCTCCTAAATCCGGACAGTGTCGGTCTGGACACTGAAGCTTTCTTT

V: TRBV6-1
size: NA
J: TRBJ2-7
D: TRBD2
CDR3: CASRVLAAYEQYF
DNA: TGTGCCAGCAGAGTCCTAGCGGCGTACGAGCAGTACTTC

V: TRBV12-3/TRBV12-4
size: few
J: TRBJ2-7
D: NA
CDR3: CASSQGPLSYEQYF
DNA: TGTGCCAGCAGCCAGGGACCATTGTCCTACGAGCAGTACTTC

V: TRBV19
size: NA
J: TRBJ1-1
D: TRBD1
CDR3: CASISVPGGTEAFF
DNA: TGTGCCAGTATTTCGGTCCCAGGGGGCACTGAAGCTTTCTTT

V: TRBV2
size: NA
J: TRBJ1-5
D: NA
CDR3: CASSEERHSNQPQHF
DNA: TGTGCCAGCAGTGAGGAAAGGCATAGCAATCAGCCCCAGCATTTT

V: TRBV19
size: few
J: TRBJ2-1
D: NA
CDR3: CASSIDGYNEQFF
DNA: TGTGCCAGTAGTATTGACGGTTACAATGAGCAGTTCTTC

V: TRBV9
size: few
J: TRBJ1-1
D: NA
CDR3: CASSVGVSNTEAFF
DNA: TGTGCCAGCAGCGTAGGGGTATCCAACACTGAAGCTTTCTTT

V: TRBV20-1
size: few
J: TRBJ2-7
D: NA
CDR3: CSARAAGYEQYF
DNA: TGCAGTGCTAGAGCGGCCGGCTACGAGCAGTACTTC